The clone carrying this T cell receptor beta chain was found once. 60 Vbeta and 13 Jbeta primers were used in PCR. This table comes from immunoSEQ multiplex PCR, and its TCRdb copy is limited to in-frame clones, with some not included. The data show around 100,000 clones, 55% to 65% seen once. The data originate from a study of cytomegalovirus exposure and HLA in healthy donors. Sequenced input: PBMCs. The clonotype was recovered from a woman aged 30 to 39 in good health and CMV-seronegative.

DNA for the CDR3: TGTGCCAGCAGCTTCGACAGGGATTACGAGCAGTACTTC. Translation: CASSFDRDYEQYF. The genes are TRBV11-2 and TRBJ2-7; TRBD1 aligns across 7 bases. CDR1 is SGHAT, CDR2 FQNNGV, per germline. The V and J ends lost 3 bases and 4 bases, in that order; junction bases with no gene match: 3. The CDR3 runs 13 residues.